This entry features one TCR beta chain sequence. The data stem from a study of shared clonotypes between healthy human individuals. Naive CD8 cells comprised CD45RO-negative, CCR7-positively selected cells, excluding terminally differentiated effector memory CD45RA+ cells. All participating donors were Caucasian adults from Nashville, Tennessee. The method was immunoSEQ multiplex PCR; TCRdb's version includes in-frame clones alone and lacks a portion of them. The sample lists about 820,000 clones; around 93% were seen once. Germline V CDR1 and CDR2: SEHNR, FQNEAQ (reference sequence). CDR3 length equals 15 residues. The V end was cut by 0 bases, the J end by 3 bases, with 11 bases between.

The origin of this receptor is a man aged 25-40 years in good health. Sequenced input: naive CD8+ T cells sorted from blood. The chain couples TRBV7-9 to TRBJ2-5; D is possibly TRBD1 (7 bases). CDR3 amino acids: CASSLAQGGEETQYF. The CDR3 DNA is TGTGCCAGCAGCTTAGCTCAGGGGGGAGAAGAGACCCAGTACTTC. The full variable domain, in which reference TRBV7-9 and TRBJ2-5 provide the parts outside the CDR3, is DTGVSQNPRHKITKRGQNVTFRCDPISEHNRLYWYRQTLGQGPEFLTYFQNEAQLEKSRLLSDRFSAERPKGSFSTLEIQRTEQGDSAMYLCASSLAQGGEETQYFGPGTRLLVL.